This is a list of T cell receptor beta chains from one sample in a study of cytotoxic CD8 clonotypes in ibrutinib-treated CLL. TCRdb's table, derived via immunoSEQ multiplex PCR, lists solely in-frame clones and lacks some. Among about 140,000 clones listed, around 80% were seen once. The specimen comprised PBMCs, sampled after 36 months of ibrutinib treatment. The receptors shown here come from a human donor with chronic lymphocytic leukemia. Each CDR3 is given without its conserved first and last residue.

j_call v_call cdr3_aa
TRBJ2-1 TRBV29-1 SVEESGSSYNEQF
TRBJ1-4 TRBV10-2 ASSDLLRGVYEKLF
TRBJ2-7 TRBV10-3 ATGTSGRASEQY
TRBJ2-7 TRBV29-1 SVPAGGYEQY
TRBJ1-5 TRBV21-1 ASSKVKHVNNQPQH
TRBJ2-3 TRBV27 ASSHISTDTQY
TRBJ2-7 TRBV27 ASSSLGLGEQY
TRBJ2-3 TRBV10-3 AITALAGSTDTQY
TRBJ1-1 TRBV19 ASSQEGVLLNTEAF
TRBJ1-6 TRBV7-8 ASSKEGVGNSPLH
TRBJ1-1 TRBV2 ASREGVTEAF
TRBJ2-7 TRBV6-5 ASSYLDGSHEQY
TRBJ2-7 TRBV4-1 ASSHLGQGYEQY
TRBJ1-2 TRBV28 ASSPRQGGYGYT
TRBJ2-5 TRBV11-1 ASTLNRGGETQY
TRBJ1-5 TRBV4-2 ASSPYSEDNQPQH
TRBJ1-2 TRBV18 ASSPTGDPPSNYGYT
TRBJ2-7 TRBV6-1 ASIGTSYEQY
TRBJ2-5 TRBV7-7 ASSLGGLIQETQY
TRBJ2-1 TRBV7-8 ASRRRGGEYNEQF
TRBJ1-5 TRBV18 ASSPLRSNQPQH
TRBJ1-3 TRBV7-8 ASSFLPGLLSGNTIY
TRBJ2-7 TRBV10-1 ASSEGGSAYEQY